Sequencing of this T cell receptor beta chain was carried out in a study of blood T cell repertoires in COVID-19. Whole-study context: Sources were T cells, B-cell-depleted T cells, or PBMCs; the material itself was cDNA or gDNA.

Looked up from germline, CDR1 is SGHTA and CDR2 is FQGNSA. Trimming removed 6 bases from V and 0 bases from J; junction bases left unmatched: 12. The CDR3 is 18 residues long. How the authors handled the data: The assay estimated nucleated cells by amplifying reference gene primers. Clones were read by immunoSEQ multiplex PCR, and TCRdb kept only the in-frame ones, dropping some. That table gives V, J and clone size, and the DNA gave D and trimming. The table lists roughly 330,000 clones, about 87% of them singletons, with about 5.7% in the top ten. What was sequenced was PBMCs or T cells enriched from blood (not recorded which). The chain couples TRBV7-2 to TRBJ2-3; 10 nucleotides match TRBD1. The TCR comes from a woman in her twenties or thirties who had recovered from COVID-19. The CDR3 loop reads CASSLSYAGQGSTDTQYF. CDR3 nucleotides: TGTGCCAGCAGTTTGAGCTATGCGGGACAGGGGAGCACAGATACGCAGTATTTT.